A selection of T cell receptor beta chains follows, all from one sample in a study of regulatory T cells in long-lasting Graves disease. TCRdb independently ran MiXCR on the multiplex PCR reads; one entry per CDR3 protein. Of about 530,000 distinct CDR3 sequences in the sample, approximately 16% are singletons; the top ten hold more than 20%. These same data were also listed under a study on T cells in Graves' hyperthyroidism and ophthalmopathy.

Here the sequenced sample was peripheral blood mononuclear cells (PBMCs), taken at new diagnosis, from a patient treated with antithyroid drugs. These receptor sequences come from a woman aged 35 to 59 with Graves disease. The CDR3 runs from the conserved cysteine through the conserved F or W. Each record gives: D gene, V gene, J gene, CDR3 length, clone size, CDR3 protein, CDR3 DNA. The D gene is left open where the match is weak. Size values are once, few and many counts, or a class for expanded clones, and some rows have none.

d_gene: TRBD1
v_gene: TRBV5-1
j_gene: TRBJ1-2
len: 14
abundance: .
CDR3aa: CASSSTGGDYGYTF
CDR3nt: TGCGCCAGCAGCTCAACAGGGGGCGACTATGGCTACACCTTC

d_gene: TRBD1
v_gene: TRBV27
j_gene: TRBJ1-6
len: 17
abundance: many
CDR3aa: CASSPPRQGPYNSPLHF
CDR3nt: TGTGCCAGCAGTCCCCCGCGACAGGGGCCTTATAATTCACCCCTCCACTTT

d_gene: TRBD2
v_gene: TRBV2
j_gene: TRBJ2-5
len: 13
abundance: many
CDR3aa: CASRLAGTETQYF
CDR3nt: TGTGCCAGCAGGCTAGCGGGGACAGAGACCCAGTACTTC

d_gene: .
v_gene: TRBV3-1
j_gene: TRBJ2-7
len: 12
abundance: many
CDR3aa: CASSQGGYEQYF
CDR3nt: TGTGCCAGCAGTCAAGGGGGGTACGAGCAGTACTTC

d_gene: TRBD1
v_gene: TRBV12-3/TRBV12-4
j_gene: TRBJ2-1
len: 19
abundance: few
CDR3aa: CASSSPREGALSRHNEQFF
CDR3nt: TGTGCCAGCAGTTCCCCCCGCGAGGGGGCCCTCTCCAGACACAATGAGCAGTTCTTC

d_gene: .
v_gene: TRBV6-1
j_gene: TRBJ2-3
len: 14
abundance: .
CDR3aa: CASSQGFSTDTQYF
CDR3nt: TGTGCCAGCAGTCAGGGGTTTAGCACAGATACGCAGTATTTT

d_gene: .
v_gene: TRBV28
j_gene: TRBJ2-3
len: 12
abundance: many
CDR3aa: CASSPLLGTQYF
CDR3nt: TGTGCCAGCAGCCCACTCTTGGGTACGCAGTATTTT

d_gene: TRBD1
v_gene: TRBV2
j_gene: TRBJ1-1
len: 20
abundance: .
CDR3aa: CASSEASRQGAREWGTEAFF
CDR3nt: TGTGCCAGCAGTGAAGCCTCCCGACAGGGGGCGCGTGAATGGGGCACTGAAGCTTTCTTT

d_gene: .
v_gene: TRBV30
j_gene: TRBJ2-7
len: 14
abundance: many
CDR3aa: CASEGGSHSYEQYF
CDR3nt: TGTGCCTCCGAGGGGGGTTCGCACTCCTACGAGCAGTACTTC

d_gene: .
v_gene: TRBV28
j_gene: TRBJ1-5
len: 16
abundance: many
CDR3aa: CASSLGWGGKDQPQHF
CDR3nt: TGTGCCAGCAGCTTAGGGTGGGGAGGGAAAGATCAGCCCCAGCATTTT

d_gene: .
v_gene: TRBV12-3/TRBV12-4
j_gene: TRBJ1-6
len: 15
abundance: many
CDR3aa: CASSFAVGGNSPLHF
CDR3nt: TGTGCCAGCAGTTTTGCTGTTGGGGGGAATTCACCCCTCCACTTT

d_gene: .
v_gene: TRBV6-1
j_gene: TRBJ2-5
len: 14
abundance: many
CDR3aa: CASSSDQGFVSQYF
CDR3nt: TGTGCCAGCAGCTCCGATCAGGGTTTTGTGTCCCAGTACTTC

d_gene: TRBD1
v_gene: TRBV12-3/TRBV12-4
j_gene: TRBJ1-6
len: 15
abundance: many
CDR3aa: CASSSSGGFISPLHF
CDR3nt: TGTGCCAGCAGTTCCTCAGGGGGCTTTATTTCACCCCTCCACTTT

d_gene: .
v_gene: TRBV29-1
j_gene: TRBJ1-1
len: 14
abundance: .
CDR3aa: CSVVRDTKGAEAFF
CDR3nt: TGCAGCGTTGTTCGGGACACCAAAGGTGCTGAAGCTTTCTTT

d_gene: .
v_gene: TRBV11-2
j_gene: TRBJ1-3
len: 14
abundance: few
CDR3aa: CASSLTPGGNTIYF
CDR3nt: TGTGCCAGCAGCTTGACACCGGGAGGAAACACCATATATTTT

d_gene: .
v_gene: TRBV27
j_gene: TRBJ2-3
len: 15
abundance: .
CDR3aa: CASSLSGHRPDTQYF
CDR3nt: TGTGCCAGCAGTTTATCGGGACACCGGCCAGATACGCAGTATTTT

d_gene: .
v_gene: TRBV12-3/TRBV12-4
j_gene: TRBJ1-2
len: 14
abundance: many
CDR3aa: CASSLSPTGYGYTF
CDR3nt: TGTGCCAGCAGTTTAAGTCCCACAGGCTATGGCTACACCTTC

d_gene: .
v_gene: TRBV28
j_gene: TRBJ1-2
len: 13
abundance: many
CDR3aa: CASSLAPKRGYTF
CDR3nt: TGTGCCAGCAGTTTAGCGCCGAAGCGCGGCTACACCTTC

d_gene: .
v_gene: TRBV19
j_gene: TRBJ2-3
len: 12
abundance: once
CDR3aa: CASSISADTQYF
CDR3nt: TGTGCCAGTAGTATCTCGGCAGATACGCAGTATTTT

d_gene: .
v_gene: TRBV12-3/TRBV12-4
j_gene: TRBJ2-3
len: 13
abundance: many
CDR3aa: CASKQFGGDTQYF
CDR3nt: TGTGCCAGCAAGCAATTCGGTGGAGATACGCAGTATTTT

d_gene: .
v_gene: TRBV7-2
j_gene: TRBJ1-1
len: 13
abundance: .
CDR3aa: CASSLAISTEAFF
CDR3nt: TGTGCCAGCAGCTTAGCGATATCCACTGAAGCTTTCTTT

d_gene: .
v_gene: TRBV3-1
j_gene: TRBJ2-2
len: 16
abundance: .
CDR3aa: CASSRSGTANTGELFF
CDR3nt: TGTGCCAGCAGCCGTTCCGGGACTGCGAACACCGGGGAGCTGTTTTTT

d_gene: .
v_gene: TRBV12-3/TRBV12-4
j_gene: TRBJ1-2
len: 13
abundance: many
CDR3aa: CASSGLRRYGYTF
CDR3nt: TGTGCCAGCAGTGGGCTCCGGAGGTATGGCTACACCTTC

d_gene: .
v_gene: TRBV12-3/TRBV12-4
j_gene: TRBJ2-2
len: 14
abundance: many
CDR3aa: CASSLPGENGELFF
CDR3nt: TGTGCCAGCAGTTTACCCGGGGAGAACGGGGAGCTGTTTTTT

d_gene: TRBD2
v_gene: TRBV20-1
j_gene: TRBJ2-3
len: 15
abundance: few
CDR3aa: CSARELAGASDTQYF
CDR3nt: TGCAGTGCTAGAGAGCTAGCGGGGGCCTCGGATACGCAGTATTTT

d_gene: .
v_gene: TRBV15
j_gene: TRBJ1-1
len: 13
abundance: few
CDR3aa: CATSSLINTEAFF
CDR3nt: TGTGCCACCAGCAGCTTAATCAACACTGAAGCTTTCTTT

d_gene: .
v_gene: TRBV7-8
j_gene: TRBJ1-2
len: 12
abundance: few
CDR3aa: CASSPASYGYTF
CDR3nt: TGTGCCAGCAGCCCAGCCTCCTATGGCTACACCTTC

d_gene: .
v_gene: TRBV18
j_gene: TRBJ1-2
len: 15
abundance: .
CDR3aa: CASSPTRIVAGGYTF
CDR3nt: TGTGCCAGCTCACCAACTCGGATTGTGGCGGGTGGCTACACCTTC

d_gene: TRBD1
v_gene: TRBV5-1
j_gene: TRBJ1-1
len: 15
abundance: few
CDR3aa: CASSTWTGGNTEAFF
CDR3nt: TGCGCCAGCAGCACCTGGACAGGGGGCAACACTGAAGCTTTCTTT

d_gene: TRBD2
v_gene: TRBV2
j_gene: TRBJ2-3
len: 17
abundance: .
CDR3aa: CASSPFTSGSWSDTQYF
CDR3nt: TGTGCCAGCAGCCCGTTTACTAGCGGGAGTTGGTCAGATACGCAGTATTTT

d_gene: .
v_gene: TRBV2
j_gene: TRBJ1-2
len: 15
abundance: .
CDR3aa: CASSVYRSQGNGYTF
CDR3nt: TGTGCCAGCAGTGTTTACCGGTCCCAGGGGAATGGCTACACCTTC

d_gene: .
v_gene: TRBV28
j_gene: TRBJ1-2
len: 11
abundance: many
CDR3aa: CASTDGYGYTF
CDR3nt: TGTGCCAGCACAGACGGGTATGGCTACACCTTC

d_gene: TRBD1
v_gene: TRBV19
j_gene: TRBJ1-2
len: 14
abundance: few
CDR3aa: CASSLPTGGRGYTF
CDR3nt: TGTGCCAGTAGTCTACCGACAGGGGGAAGGGGCTACACCTTC

d_gene: .
v_gene: TRBV7-3
j_gene: TRBJ1-2
len: 13
abundance: many
CDR3aa: CASSLGDGISYTF
CDR3nt: TGTGCCAGCAGCTTAGGGGACGGGATTAGCTACACCTTC

d_gene: .
v_gene: TRBV28
j_gene: TRBJ2-1
len: 15
abundance: many
CDR3aa: CASSFQGSGRYEQFF
CDR3nt: TGTGCCAGCAGTTTCCAGGGGAGCGGTCGATATGAGCAGTTCTTC

d_gene: .
v_gene: TRBV27
j_gene: TRBJ2-3
len: 13
abundance: many
CDR3aa: CASSPRASGTQYF
CDR3nt: TGTGCCAGCAGTCCCCGGGCCTCAGGAACGCAGTATTTT

d_gene: .
v_gene: TRBV4-2
j_gene: TRBJ2-2
len: 16
abundance: few
CDR3aa: CASSHPRWGLTGELFF
CDR3nt: TGTGCCAGCAGCCACCCGAGGTGGGGGTTAACCGGGGAGCTGTTTTTT

d_gene: .
v_gene: TRBV7-8
j_gene: TRBJ2-3
len: 14
abundance: .
CDR3aa: CASSFASSPDTQYF
CDR3nt: TGTGCCAGCAGCTTTGCTAGCAGCCCAGATACGCAGTATTTT

d_gene: TRBD1
v_gene: TRBV11-3
j_gene: TRBJ1-5
len: 13
abundance: many
CDR3aa: CASSPGQGQPQHF
CDR3nt: TGTGCCAGCAGCCCGGGACAGGGGCAGCCCCAGCATTTT

d_gene: .
v_gene: TRBV4-1
j_gene: TRBJ2-2
len: 16
abundance: .
CDR3aa: CASSVLASANTGELFF
CDR3nt: TGCGCCAGCAGCGTCCTCGCGTCAGCGAACACCGGGGAGCTGTTTTTT

d_gene: .
v_gene: TRBV19
j_gene: TRBJ2-7
len: 14
abundance: .
CDR3aa: CASSITSGFYEQYF
CDR3nt: TGTGCCAGTAGTATTACGTCCGGTTTCTACGAGCAGTACTTC

d_gene: TRBD2
v_gene: TRBV5-8
j_gene: TRBJ2-1
len: 15
abundance: many
CDR3aa: CASIAGGVSYNEQFF
CDR3nt: TGTGCCAGCATCGCGGGGGGGGTCTCCTACAATGAGCAGTTCTTC

d_gene: .
v_gene: TRBV3-1
j_gene: TRBJ1-3
len: 12
abundance: .
CDR3aa: CASSRVGNTIYF
CDR3nt: TGTGCCAGCAGCCGGGTTGGAAACACCATATATTTT

d_gene: TRBD2
v_gene: TRBV20-1
j_gene: TRBJ2-7
len: 15
abundance: many
CDR3aa: CSARDSGGSSYEQYF
CDR3nt: TGCAGTGCTAGAGATTCCGGGGGGAGCTCCTACGAGCAGTACTTC

d_gene: .
v_gene: TRBV12-3/TRBV12-4
j_gene: TRBJ1-4
len: 14
abundance: many
CDR3aa: CASSLGSLSEKLFF
CDR3nt: TGTGCCAGCAGTTTGGGCAGCTTGAGTGAAAAACTGTTTTTT

d_gene: .
v_gene: TRBV4-1
j_gene: TRBJ1-2
len: 15
abundance: .
CDR3aa: CASSQDAGSNYGYTF
CDR3nt: TGCGCCAGCAGCCAAGATGCGGGTTCAAACTATGGCTACACCTTC

d_gene: TRBD2
v_gene: TRBV7-9
j_gene: TRBJ2-1
len: 14
abundance: .
CDR3aa: CASIGGGGAIEQFF
CDR3nt: TGTGCCAGCATCGGGGGGGGTGGGGCGATTGAGCAGTTCTTC

d_gene: .
v_gene: TRBV12-3/TRBV12-4
j_gene: TRBJ2-3
len: 15
abundance: few
CDR3aa: CASSFLPQSTDTQYF
CDR3nt: TGTGCCAGCAGTTTCCTACCCCAAAGTACAGATACGCAGTATTTT

d_gene: .
v_gene: TRBV30
j_gene: TRBJ2-7
len: 12
abundance: many
CDR3aa: CAWRGDSYEQYF
CDR3nt: TGTGCCTGGAGAGGGGATAGCTACGAGCAGTACTTC

d_gene: TRBD1
v_gene: TRBV7-8
j_gene: TRBJ1-1
len: 14
abundance: many
CDR3aa: CASSLEDRATEAFF
CDR3nt: TGTGCCAGCAGCTTAGAGGACAGGGCGACTGAAGCTTTCTTT

d_gene: .
v_gene: TRBV6-1
j_gene: TRBJ2-3
len: 14
abundance: few
CDR3aa: CASSEIGESDTQYF
CDR3nt: TGTGCCAGCAGTGAGATAGGAGAATCAGATACGCAGTATTTT

d_gene: .
v_gene: TRBV7-2
j_gene: TRBJ1-2
len: 20
abundance: .
CDR3aa: CASSGLGQRNSLKSNYDYTF
CDR3nt: TGTGCCAGCAGCGGTTTAGGGCAGCGAAATAGCTTGAAATCTAACTATGACTACACCTTC

d_gene: .
v_gene: TRBV20-1
j_gene: TRBJ2-1
len: 15
abundance: few
CDR3aa: CSARPLAGRYNEQFF
CDR3nt: TGCAGTGCTAGACCCTTGGCGGGGCGTTACAATGAGCAGTTCTTC

d_gene: TRBD2
v_gene: TRBV20-1
j_gene: TRBJ2-7
len: 18
abundance: .
CDR3aa: CSAPQSGGLLAGSGEQYF
CDR3nt: TGCAGTGCTCCGCAAAGTGGGGGTTTACTAGCGGGGTCGGGCGAGCAGTACTTC

d_gene: TRBD1
v_gene: TRBV7-9
j_gene: TRBJ1-4
len: 18
abundance: few
CDR3aa: CASSLKSRWDREIEKLFF
CDR3nt: TGTGCCAGCAGCTTAAAGAGTCGATGGGACAGGGAAATTGAAAAACTGTTTTTT

d_gene: .
v_gene: TRBV7-9
j_gene: TRBJ2-5
len: 17
abundance: .
CDR3aa: CASSLVARGQSRETQYF
CDR3nt: TGTGCCAGCAGCTTGGTAGCGCGGGGCCAGTCAAGGGAGACCCAGTACTTC

d_gene: TRBD1
v_gene: TRBV29-1
j_gene: TRBJ1-5
len: 14
abundance: many
CDR3aa: CSVEETGGNQPQHF
CDR3nt: TGCAGCGTTGAAGAAACAGGGGGCAATCAGCCCCAGCATTTT